The clone carrying this T cell receptor beta chain was observed a single time. The data derive from a study of blood T cell repertoires in COVID-19. The overall study: T cells, B-cell-depleted T cells, or PBMCs provided the cDNA or gDNA that served as material.

Produced via immunoSEQ multiplex PCR; TCRdb's table is partial and in-frame only. The data contain about 290,000 clones, about nine tenths of them seen just once; the ten biggest clones take up about 1.7%. Participant-reported clinical history was the basis for cohort assignment. Two negative PCRs, clearance, or symptom resolution had been documented for recovered Cohort 3 donors. The sequencing input was PBMCs or T cells enriched from blood (not recorded which). This TCR came from a woman in her thirties or forties who had recovered from COVID-19.

The CDR3 protein is CASSFPVTSGGADTQYF. CDR3 DNA sequence: TGTGCCAGCAGCTTTCCCGTAACTAGCGGGGGTGCAGATACGCAGTATTTT. The J gene is TRBJ2-3, the V gene TRBV5-4; 11 nucleotides agree with TRBD2. This CDR3 contains 17 residues. Per the germline V gene, CDR1 is SGHNT and CDR2 is YYREEE (reference sequence). V gave up 2 bases and J gave up 4 bases; unmatched junction bases: 9.